The clone carrying this T cell receptor (beta chain) was picked up one time. In the authors' methods: Estimation of nucleated cell counts was performed using reference gene primer amplification. Clones were read by immunoSEQ multiplex PCR, and TCRdb kept only the in-frame ones, dropping some. V, J and clone size are taken as reported in that table, and D and trimming were inferred from the DNA itself. Seen here are about 150,000 clones, roughly 88% observed once, and the top ten hold approximately 9.7%. Trimming removed 2 bases from V and 15 bases from J, with 20 bases in between. The CDR3 extends over 14 amino acids. The germline gives CDR1 SGHDN, CDR2 FVKESK. These data are taken from a study of blood T cell repertoires in COVID-19. Study-wide context: The United States, Italy and Spain provided the acute and convalescent COVID-19 samples. Sources were T cells, B-cell-depleted T cells, or PBMCs; the material itself was cDNA or gDNA.

Sequencing input: peripheral blood. The sequence was obtained from a woman aged 45 to 65 with acute or convalescent COVID-19. This sequence joins TRBV14 and TRBJ2-4; maybe TRBD2 (6 bases). CDR3 residues: CASSQPGGAGRWYF. The CDR3 region has the DNA TGTGCCAGCAGCCAACCCGGCGGGGCAGGGAGGTGGTACTTC.